The T cell receptor (beta chain) under discussion was sequenced for a study of T cells in Graves' hyperthyroidism and ophthalmopathy (dated by TCRdb to the late 2010s). Turning to the overall study: Peripheral blood was collected at initial diagnosis, before any treatment. A discovery cohort of about a hundred patients, approximately 45 with Graves' ophthalmopathy and about 58 with stable Graves' hyperthyroidism, was used to find distinguishing TCR V-J signatures. Whether ophthalmopathy could be predicted prospectively was tested in an independent validation cohort made up of approximately 19 hyperthyroidism patients plus 17 patients who later progressed to ophthalmopathy. For training and testing, the roughly 97 patients in the discovery cohort were randomly divided in a 7:3 ratio. The study also compared thyroid tissue and blood T-cell repertoires from a handful of Graves' hyperthyroidism patients. Once sampling was done, hyperthyroidism patients were given methimazole at a starting dose of 30 mg daily, whereas ophthalmopathy patients were given high-dose intravenous methylprednisolone. The paper describes TCR Vbeta CDR3 sequencing of 120 to 150 peripheral blood samples, made up of about 41 ophthalmopathy patients, around 73 hyperthyroidism patients and 17 progressor patients.

This clonotype was observed at least ten times. Its antigen has not been determined. No base qualities exist here, and no much larger clone lies one base off it. In the ophthalmopathy patients, disease was moderately to severely active, with a Clinical Activity Score of 3 or more, a NOSPECS grade of 4 or more, and a duration of less than 3 months. Exclusion was applied to patients with uncontrolled infections, other autoimmune diseases, pregnancy or lactation. Clinical symptoms, serum thyroxine and TRAb, thyroid ultrasound, and orbital computed tomography formed the basis for the diagnoses. PBMCs were isolated from 10 ml of fresh peripheral blood by Ficoll-Paque density gradient centrifugation. Total RNA was extracted using Trizol reagent, and RNA quality was assessed on an Agilent 2100 Bioanalyzer. From the germline V gene, CDR1 is MNHNS and CDR2 is SASEGT. The CDR3 starts with the cysteine, ends with the phenylalanine, and has 14 residues. The DNA shown is the 42-base CDR3, in frame from base 1. Trimming at the junction amounts to 2 bases on V and 5 bases on J, and the germline ends lie 12 bases apart.

Amplification of TCR beta CDR3 regions was carried out from RNA transcripts. The TCR CDR3 was subjected to a first round of RT-PCR using the HTBI primer set and the Qiagen OneStep RT-PCR kit. The libraries were constructed in a second round of multiplex PCR and then size-selected and purified. Paired-end sequencing of the libraries was performed with 100 bp reads on an Illumina HiSeq2000. In the paper's pipeline: SOAPnuke was used to process the raw data, throwing out any read that contained adapters or uncalled bases, had a mean Phred below 15, or lacked an exact constant-primer or identifier match. High-quality paired reads were merged using COPE v1.2.5, and each unique nucleotide sequence was defined as a clonotype. MiTCR v1.1 was used to align the clonotypes against IMGT TRBV, TRBD and TRBJ reference segments. The analysis included only V-J combinations with a frequency above 0.0001, which together covered around 99% of the repertoires. A TCS score was defined as the ratio between F50 (clonal expansion) and ExV (chaos), using BLOSUM62-based TCRdist between CDR3 peptides within each V-J. Welch's t-statistics and random forest reduced 514 V-J features to roughly 13, which were used in a naive Bayes classifier (R e1071). The public reads were run again by TCRdb, first through fastp at Q25 and then through MiXCR, and only productive beta chains were kept. Rows with a matching CDR3 protein are joined into one entry that keeps the most common DNA and genes. The V and J calls were not made by the authors but by TCRdb's processing. The sample contains some 580,000 distinct CDR3 sequences, roughly 16% of them found a single time. Around 3.5% of the sample is held by the ten biggest clonotypes.

Overall results and qualifications from the work: No statistical method was used to set the sample size in advance, and investigators knew the group allocation. In validation, progression to ophthalmopathy was predicted by the model with 70.59% sensitivity and about 72% specificity, a median of roughly 6.4 months before onset. A 13 V-J signature model separated ophthalmopathy from stable hyperthyroidism, with just over 85% sensitivity and 81.08% specificity in cross-validation and 80%/75% in testing. Most expanded thyroid clonotypes (frequency above 0.001) were also detected in blood, suggesting blood repertoires may reflect thyroid immune responses.

Material for sequencing was blood. The sequence joins TRBV6-1 to TRBJ2-5; a weak D assignment points to TRBD1 (5 bases agree). The clonotype comes from a woman aged 40 to 50 with Graves' ophthalmopathy. DNA sequence: TGTGCCAGCAGTGAATTCAGGGTTGAGGAGACCCAGTACTTC. Translation gives CASSEFRVEETQYF.